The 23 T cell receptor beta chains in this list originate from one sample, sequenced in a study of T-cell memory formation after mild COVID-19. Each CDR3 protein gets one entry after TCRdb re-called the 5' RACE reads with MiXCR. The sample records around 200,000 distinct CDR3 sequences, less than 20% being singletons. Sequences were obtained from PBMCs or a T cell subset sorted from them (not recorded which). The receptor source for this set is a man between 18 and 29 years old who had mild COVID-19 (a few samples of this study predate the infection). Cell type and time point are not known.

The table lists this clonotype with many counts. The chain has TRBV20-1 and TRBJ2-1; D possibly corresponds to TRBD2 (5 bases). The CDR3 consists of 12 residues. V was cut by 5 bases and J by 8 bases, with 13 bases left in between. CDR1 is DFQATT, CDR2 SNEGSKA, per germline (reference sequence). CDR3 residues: CSAAGEGDEQFF. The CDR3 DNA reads TGCAGTGCTGCCGGAGAGGGTGATGAGCAGTTCTTC.

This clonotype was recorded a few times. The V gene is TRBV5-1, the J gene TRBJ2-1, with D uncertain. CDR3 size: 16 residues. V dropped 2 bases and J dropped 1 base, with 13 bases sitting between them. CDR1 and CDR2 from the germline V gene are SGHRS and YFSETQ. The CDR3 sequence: CASSLGLLGSYNEQFF. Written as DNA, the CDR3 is TGCGCCAGCAGCTTAGGGCTGCTGGGTTCCTACAATGAGCAGTTCTTC.

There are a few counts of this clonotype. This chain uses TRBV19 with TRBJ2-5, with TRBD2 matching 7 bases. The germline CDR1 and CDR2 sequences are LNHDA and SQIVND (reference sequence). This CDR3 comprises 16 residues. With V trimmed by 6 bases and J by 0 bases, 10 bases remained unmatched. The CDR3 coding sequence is TGTGCCAGTAGCCCCCGAATTAGCGGGTACCAAGAGACCCAGTACTTC. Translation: CASSPRISGYQETQYF. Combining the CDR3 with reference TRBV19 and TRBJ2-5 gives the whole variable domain DGGITQSPKYLFRKEGQNVTLSCEQNLNHDAMYWYRQDPGQGLRLIYYSQIVNDFQKGDIAEGYSVSREKKESFPLTVTSAQKNPTAFYLCASSPRISGYQETQYFGPGTRLLVL.

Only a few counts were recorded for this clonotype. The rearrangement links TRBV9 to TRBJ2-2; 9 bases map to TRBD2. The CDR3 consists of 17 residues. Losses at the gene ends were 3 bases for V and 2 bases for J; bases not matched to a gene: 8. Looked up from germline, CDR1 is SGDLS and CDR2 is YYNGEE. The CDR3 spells CASSDVAGAFNTGELFF. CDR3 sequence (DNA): TGTGCCAGCAGCGACGTAGCGGGGGCCTTCAACACCGGGGAGCTGTTTTTT.

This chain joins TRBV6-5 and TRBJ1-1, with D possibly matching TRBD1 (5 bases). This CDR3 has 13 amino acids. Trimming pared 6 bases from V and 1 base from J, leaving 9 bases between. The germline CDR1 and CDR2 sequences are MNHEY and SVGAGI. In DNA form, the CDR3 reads TGTGCCAGCAGAAACGGACAGAACACTGAAGCTTTCTTT. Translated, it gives CASRNGQNTEAFF.

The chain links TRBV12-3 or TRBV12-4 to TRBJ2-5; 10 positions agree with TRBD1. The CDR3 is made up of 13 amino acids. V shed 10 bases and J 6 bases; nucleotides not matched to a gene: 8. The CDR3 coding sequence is TGTGCCACCGGGGGACAGGGGACTCAGACCCAGTACTTC. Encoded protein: CATGGQGTQTQYF.

CDR3 DNA sequence: TGTGCCAGCAGTTACAACGGGCTACGAGAGACCCAGTACTTC. Translated, it gives CASSYNGLRETQYF. This chain joins TRBV6-5 and TRBJ2-5, with unresolved D. Trimming removed 2 bases from V and 4 bases from J, with 11 bases in between. The CDR3 runs to 14 residues. Germline CDR1 and CDR2: MNHEY and SVGAGI.

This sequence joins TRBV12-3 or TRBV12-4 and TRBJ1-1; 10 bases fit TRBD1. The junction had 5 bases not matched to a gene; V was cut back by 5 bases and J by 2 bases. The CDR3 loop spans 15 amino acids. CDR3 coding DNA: TGTGCCAGCAGTCCACGACAGGGGGCAAACACTGAAGCTTTCTTT. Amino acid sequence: CASSPRQGANTEAFF.

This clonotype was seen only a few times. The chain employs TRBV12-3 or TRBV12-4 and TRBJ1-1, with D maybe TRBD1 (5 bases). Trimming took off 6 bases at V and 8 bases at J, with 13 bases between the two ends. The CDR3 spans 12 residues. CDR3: CASSHRRGEAFF. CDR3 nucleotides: TGTGCCAGCAGCCACAGGCGGGGAGAAGCTTTCTTT.

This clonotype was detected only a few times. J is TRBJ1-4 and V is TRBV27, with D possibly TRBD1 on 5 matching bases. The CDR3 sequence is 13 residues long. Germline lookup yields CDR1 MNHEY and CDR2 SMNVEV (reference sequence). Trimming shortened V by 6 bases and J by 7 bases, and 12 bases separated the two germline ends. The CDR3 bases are TGTGCCAGCAGGAAGACAGATTCTGAAAAACTGTTTTTT. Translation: CASRKTDSEKLFF.

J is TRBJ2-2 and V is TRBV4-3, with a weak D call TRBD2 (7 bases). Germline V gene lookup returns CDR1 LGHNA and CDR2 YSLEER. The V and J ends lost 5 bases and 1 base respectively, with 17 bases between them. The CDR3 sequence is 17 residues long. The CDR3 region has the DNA TGCGCCAGCAGCGACTGGGGGGGCAGCGAGAACACCGGGGAGCTGTTTTTT. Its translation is CASSDWGGSENTGELFF.

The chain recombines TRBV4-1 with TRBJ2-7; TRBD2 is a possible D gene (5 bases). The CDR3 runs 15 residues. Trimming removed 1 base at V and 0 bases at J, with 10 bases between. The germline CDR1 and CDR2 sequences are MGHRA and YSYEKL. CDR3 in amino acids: CASSQGLASSYEQYV. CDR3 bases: TGCGCCAGCAGCCAAGGGTTAGCGAGCTCCTACGAGCAGTACGTC.

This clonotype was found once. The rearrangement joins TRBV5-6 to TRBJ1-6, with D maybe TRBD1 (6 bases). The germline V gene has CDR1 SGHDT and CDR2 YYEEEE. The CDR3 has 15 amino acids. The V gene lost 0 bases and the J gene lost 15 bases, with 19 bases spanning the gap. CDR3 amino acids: CASSLVTEGVMNLHF. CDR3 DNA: TGTGCCAGCAGCTTGGTCACAGAGGGGGTGATGAACCTCCACTTT.

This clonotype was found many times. The CDR3 DNA is TGTGCCACCAGCAGATCCCGGGGGGCGGCACCCCAAGAGACCCAGTACTTC. Its protein is CATSRSRGAAPQETQYF. This sequence joins TRBV15 and TRBJ2-5, with D possibly matching TRBD2 (7 bases). The CDR3 loop spans 17 amino acids. Trimming pared 2 bases from V and 1 base from J, leaving 17 bases between. Germline V lookup: CDR1 LNHNV, CDR2 YYDKDF (reference sequence).

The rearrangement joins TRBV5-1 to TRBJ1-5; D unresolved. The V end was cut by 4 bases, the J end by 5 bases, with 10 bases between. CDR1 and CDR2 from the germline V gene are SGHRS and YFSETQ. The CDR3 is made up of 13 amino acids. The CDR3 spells CASSPESHQPQHF. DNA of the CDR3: TGCGCCAGCAGCCCGGAAAGCCATCAGCCCCAGCATTTT.

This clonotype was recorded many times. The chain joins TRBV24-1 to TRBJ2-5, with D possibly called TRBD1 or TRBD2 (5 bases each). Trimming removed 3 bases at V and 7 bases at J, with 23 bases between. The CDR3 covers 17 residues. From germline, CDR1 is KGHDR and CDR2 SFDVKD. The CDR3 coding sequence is TGTGCCACCAGTGATGAGGGTGGTGGACAAGGGTTGGGGACCCAGTACTTC. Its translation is CATSDEGGGQGLGTQYF.

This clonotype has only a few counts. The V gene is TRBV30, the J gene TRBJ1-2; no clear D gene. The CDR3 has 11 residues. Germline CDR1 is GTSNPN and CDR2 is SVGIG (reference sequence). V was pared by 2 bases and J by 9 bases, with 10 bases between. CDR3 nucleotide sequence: TGTGCCTGGAGTATCAGTGTCAGCTACACCTTC. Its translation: CAWSISVSYTF.

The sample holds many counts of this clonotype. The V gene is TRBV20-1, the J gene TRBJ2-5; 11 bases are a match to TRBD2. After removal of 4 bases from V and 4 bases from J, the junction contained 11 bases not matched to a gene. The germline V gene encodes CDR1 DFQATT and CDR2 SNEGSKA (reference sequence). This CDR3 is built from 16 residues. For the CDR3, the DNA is TGCAGTGCTAAATCCTTTTTTAGCGGGGGGGTAGAGACCCAGTACTTC. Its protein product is CSAKSFFSGGVETQYF.

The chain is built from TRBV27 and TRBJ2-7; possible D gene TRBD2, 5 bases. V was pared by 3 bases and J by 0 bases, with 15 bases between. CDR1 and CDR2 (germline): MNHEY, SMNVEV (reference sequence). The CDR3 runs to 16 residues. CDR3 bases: TGTGCCAGCAGTTTCCCCCCGGGAACCAGCTCCTACGAGCAGTACGTC. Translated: CASSFPPGTSSYEQYV.

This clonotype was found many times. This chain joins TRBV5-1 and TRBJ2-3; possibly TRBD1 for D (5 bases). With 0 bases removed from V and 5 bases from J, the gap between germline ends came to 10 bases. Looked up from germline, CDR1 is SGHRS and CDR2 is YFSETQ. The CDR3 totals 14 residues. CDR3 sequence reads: CASSLGGAQDTQYF. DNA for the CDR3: TGCGCCAGCAGCTTGGGTGGGGCCCAAGATACGCAGTATTTT. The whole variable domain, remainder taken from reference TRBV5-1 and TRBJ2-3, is KAGVTQTPRYLIKTRGQQVTLSCSPISGHRSVSWYQQTPGQGLQFLFEYFSETQRNKGNFPGRFSGRQFSNSRSEMNVSTLELGDSALYLCASSLGGAQDTQYFGPGTRLTVL.

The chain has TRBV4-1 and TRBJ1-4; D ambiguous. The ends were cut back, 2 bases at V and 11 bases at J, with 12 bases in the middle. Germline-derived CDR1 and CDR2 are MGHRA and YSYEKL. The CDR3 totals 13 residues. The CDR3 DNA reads TGCGCCAGCAGCCAAACACCCCCGGAGAAACTGTTTTTT. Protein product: CASSQTPPEKLFF.

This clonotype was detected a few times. The DNA for the CDR3 is TGTGCCAGCACCCCCTCCGGACTAGCGGGGCCCGGCCGCTACACAGATACGCAGTATTTT. The encoded protein is CASTPSGLAGPGRYTDTQYF. The chain uses TRBV5-6 and TRBJ2-3; 12 bases map to TRBD2. This CDR3 has 20 residues. Germline lookup yields CDR1 SGHDT and CDR2 YYEEEE. V shed 6 bases, J shed 2 bases, and the junction held 19 bases outside the gene matches.

The CDR3: CASRRDPWGNEKLFF. CDR3 bases: TGTGCCAGCAGAAGAGACCCCTGGGGTAATGAAAAACTGTTTTTT. The rearrangement uses TRBV6-5 and TRBJ1-4; unclear D gene. Trimming removed 6 bases at V and 4 bases at J, with 15 bases between. CDR3 size: 15 residues. The germline CDR1 and CDR2 sequences are MNHEY and SVGAGI.